Listed below are T cell receptor beta chains from one sample, sequenced in a study of T cells in Graves' hyperthyroidism and ophthalmopathy. Via MiXCR, TCRdb re-called the multiplex PCR reads, giving one row per CDR3 protein. The table lists roughly 160,000 distinct CDR3 sequences, over 7.5% of them singletons. The sample comprised blood. Receptors originate from a woman aged 18-29 years with Graves' hyperthyroidism that later progressed to Graves' ophthalmopathy. Both conserved end residues are part of each CDR3. D genes are given only for firm matches. Where a row states a size, it is once, few, many or the class of an expanded clone; other rows omit it.

TRBD1,TRBV12-3/TRBV12-4,many,TRBJ2-7,TGTGCCAGCATCCGGGACAGGGGGTTGGGTGAGCAGTACTTC,CASIRDRGLGEQYF
-,TRBV28,many,TRBJ1-1,TGTGCCAGCAGTTCACTCGGGACCCTTGGTGACACTGAAGCTTTCTTT,CASSSLGTLGDTEAFF
-,TRBV6-6,many,TRBJ1-2,TGTGCCAGCAGTTACATGAGGGGCGCTAACTATGGCTACACCTTC,CASSYMRGANYGYTF
-,TRBV10-1,few,TRBJ2-5,TGCGCCAGCAGTCCGGACGGTCAAGAGACCCAGTACTTC,CASSPDGQETQYF
-,TRBV4-2,many,TRBJ2-7,TGTGCCAGCAGTCAGTCGAGACAGGTGCCGGAGCAGTACTTC,CASSQSRQVPEQYF
-,TRBV9,many,TRBJ1-1,TGTGCCAGCAGCGTAGAATCGGTCGGCACTGAAGCTTTCTTT,CASSVESVGTEAFF
-,TRBV6-1,many,TRBJ2-2,TGTGCCATCCAGGAGACCGCTTGGGCCGGGGAGCTGTTTTTT,CAIQETAWAGELFF
-,TRBV6-1,many,TRBJ1-1,TGTGCCAGCAGTGTCATGGCAGACATGAACACTGAAGCTTTCTTT,CASSVMADMNTEAFF
-,TRBV9,-,TRBJ1-6,TGTGCCAGCAGCGCCAGGGACTCATCTAATTCACCCCTCCACTTT,CASSARDSSNSPLHF
-,TRBV2,-,TRBJ2-5,TGTGCCAGCAGATCGGGAGCCGTGGGGCCCGAGACCCAGTACTTC,CASRSGAVGPETQYF
TRBD2,TRBV29-1,many,TRBJ2-7,TGCAGCGTTAAAAGGACTAGCGGAGGTTACGAGCAGTACTTC,CSVKRTSGGYEQYF
-,TRBV7-2,-,TRBJ1-2,TGTGCCAGCAGCTTAGTGATGGCTACTAACTATGGCTACACCTTC,CASSLVMATNYGYTF
-,TRBV27,many,TRBJ1-5,TGTGCCAGCAGGCGGGGATATAGCAATCAGCCCCAGCATTTT,CASRRGYSNQPQHF
-,TRBV2,many,TRBJ1-1,TGTGCCAGTGCAGGGAAGAGGAGGAACACTGAAGCTTTCTTT,CASAGKRRNTEAFF
-,TRBV27,-,TRBJ2-7,TGTGCCAGCAGTCCTTATGCCCCCCGGGATCATAAAGGGCAGTACTTC,CASSPYAPRDHKGQYF
TRBD1,TRBV2,many,TRBJ1-4,TGTGCCAGCAGGGAGAAGGGGACAGGGCCTAATGAAAAACTGTTTTTT,CASREKGTGPNEKLFF
-,TRBV7-2,many,TRBJ1-1,TGTGCCAGCAGCTTAATGCGGATGGGACGCCCAAGCGGCGCTTTCTTT,CASSLMRMGRPSGAFF
TRBD2,TRBV20-1,-,TRBJ2-1,TGCAGTGCTAGATATGCCGGGAGGGCAGCGGGGAATGAGCAGTTCTTC,CSARYAGRAAGNEQFF
TRBD2,TRBV13,-,TRBJ2-5,TGTGCCAGCAGCTTGCGGACTAGCGCACAAGAGACCCAGTACTTC,CASSLRTSAQETQYF
TRBD1,TRBV5-5,few,TRBJ1-3,TGTGCCAGCGACAGGGGCTCGGAGGGAAACACCATATATTTT,CASDRGSEGNTIYF
TRBD1,TRBV7-3,many,TRBJ2-5,TGTGCCAGCAGCGAACAGGGGTTTGAGACCCAGTACTTC,CASSEQGFETQYF
TRBD2,TRBV19,many,TRBJ2-1,TGTGCCAGTGCCATTCCGGGACTAGCGGGACCTGAGCAGTTCTTC,CASAIPGLAGPEQFF
TRBD1,TRBV30,few,TRBJ1-5,TGTGCCTGGACGACAGGGGGATACATAAGCAATCAGCCCCAGCATTTT,CAWTTGGYISNQPQHF